Following are 6 T cell receptor beta chains from one sample sequenced in a study of blood T cell repertoires in COVID-19. Sequencing was performed with immunoSEQ multiplex PCR; in TCRdb, only in-frame clones are kept and a portion is missing. The data show roughly 500,000 clones, with roughly nine tenths seen just once and roughly 0.9% held by the top ten. The sequencing input was peripheral blood. These receptor sequences come from a young man with COVID-19, enrolled during active disease.

The chain uses TRBV4-2 and TRBJ1-1; D might be TRBD1 (5 bases). Looked up from germline, CDR1 is LGHNA and CDR2 is YNFKEQ. V lost 1 base, J lost 1 base, and 13 bases lay in between. The CDR3 is 16 amino acids. The CDR3 DNA sequence: TGTGCCAGCAGCCAAGGGGATTCAGGGTCGAACACTGAAGCTTTCTTT. It translates to CASSQGDSGSNTEAFF.

To note about this clone: Other DNA variants within this sample encode the same CDR3. V usage is TRBV5-4 and J usage is TRBJ2-7; D is possibly TRBD1 (6 bases). The CDR3 is 16 amino acids. Germline V gene sequence: CDR1 SGHNT, CDR2 YYREEE (reference sequence). V lost 4 bases to trimming and J lost 2 bases, with 19 bases between them. CDR3 nucleotides: TGTGCCAGCAGCAGCAAACCGGGACAAGGGACCTACGAGCAGTACTTC. Its translation is CASSSKPGQGTYEQYF.

This chain connects TRBV5-1 to TRBJ2-2; 9 bases align to TRBD1. Germline lookup yields CDR1 SGHRS and CDR2 YFSETQ. V dropped 6 bases and J dropped 7; count of bases not matched to a gene: 13. CDR3 size: 16 residues. CDR3 DNA sequence: TGCGCCAGCAAGTTCTCCGGTACAGGGGGCCTCGGGGAGCTGTTTTTT. This encodes CASKFSGTGGLGELFF.

The V gene is TRBV6-2 or TRBV6-3, the J gene TRBJ2-3, with 10 bases matching TRBD2. V was pared by 5 bases and J by 1 base, with 3 bases of the junction left unmatched. This CDR3 is built from 15 residues. The germline gives CDR1 MNHEY, CDR2 SVGEGT. The CDR3 loop is CASSMLAGGTDTQYF. The CDR3 region has the DNA TGTGCCAGCAGTATGCTAGCGGGGGGCACAGATACGCAGTATTTT.

The chain has TRBV30 and TRBJ2-1; D is possibly TRBD1 (6 bases). Trimming removed 2 bases from V and 9 bases from J, with 17 bases in between. Per the germline V gene, CDR1 is GTSNPN and CDR2 is SVGIG (reference sequence). The CDR3 runs 14 residues. The CDR3 nucleotides read TGTGCCTGGAGTTCGGTGTACAGGGCCGTTGAGCAGTTCTTC. It yields the protein CAWSSVYRAVEQFF. Looking up the rest from reference TRBV30 and TRBJ2-1 gives the full variable domain: SQTIHQWPATLVQPVGSPLSLECTVEGTSNPNLYWYRQAAGRGLQLLFYSVGIGQISSEVPQNLSASRPQDRQFILSSKKLLLSDSGFYLCAWSSVYRAVEQFFGPGTRLTVL.

This chain joins TRBV27 and TRBJ2-7; 7 bases fit TRBD1. V shed 5 bases, J shed 2 bases, and the junction held 6 bases outside the gene matches. The CDR3 is 14 residues long. Germline V lookup: CDR1 MNHEY, CDR2 SMNVEV (reference sequence). The CDR3, as DNA: TGTGCCAGCAGTCAACCGGGACAGCCCTACGAGCAGTACTTC. Its translation is CASSQPGQPYEQYF.